Listed below are T cell receptor beta chains from one sample, sequenced in a study of beta chain features in type 1 diabetes. Repertoires were generated with immunoSEQ multiplex PCR, while TCRdb's copy carries only in-frame clones and drops some. This repertoire shows fewer than 550,000 clones, roughly an eighth found once; its top ten account for 0.045% to 0.06%. The source material was naive CD4+ T cells from blood. These receptors were collected from a woman aged 18-29 years in good health. Each CDR3 is given without its conserved first and last residue.

V gene: TRBV7-2; J gene: TRBJ2-1; CDR3 protein: ASTSYNEQF
V gene: TRBV15; J gene: TRBJ2-1; CDR3 protein: ATSRDARRDEQF
V gene: TRBV9; J gene: TRBJ1-1; CDR3 protein: ASSSIRGAEAF
V gene: TRBV19; J gene: TRBJ2-5; CDR3 protein: ASTLDPGTSPEGETQY
V gene: TRBV29-1; J gene: TRBJ1-1; CDR3 protein: SGQNTEAF
V gene: TRBV4-1; J gene: TRBJ2-1; CDR3 protein: ASSQDLHMASSYNEQF
V gene: TRBV28; J gene: TRBJ2-5; CDR3 protein: ASSSPWTGRETQY
V gene: TRBV14; J gene: TRBJ2-6; CDR3 protein: ASSHTNSGANVLT
V gene: TRBV25-1; J gene: TRBJ1-2; CDR3 protein: ASSEPGKGEGYT
V gene: TRBV9; J gene: TRBJ2-7; CDR3 protein: ASSVGSGTLTYEQY
V gene: TRBV4-2; J gene: TRBJ2-1; CDR3 protein: ASSQLTPDGQF
V gene: TRBV14; J gene: TRBJ1-1; CDR3 protein: ASSRWPFVTEAF
V gene: TRBV6-5; J gene: TRBJ2-1; CDR3 protein: ASSYKGQGNEQF
V gene: TRBV5-4; J gene: TRBJ2-3; CDR3 protein: ASSLVKLAGTGVEQY
V gene: TRBV29-1; J gene: TRBJ2-5; CDR3 protein: SVVEPQETQY
V gene: TRBV29-1; J gene: TRBJ1-3; CDR3 protein: SVEGQRSGNTIY
V gene: TRBV30; J gene: TRBJ2-3; CDR3 protein: AWSVRRESTDTQY
V gene: TRBV7-9; J gene: TRBJ1-4; CDR3 protein: ASSPKTATNEKLF
V gene: TRBV7-9; J gene: TRBJ2-4; CDR3 protein: ASSRGDQNIQY
V gene: TRBV6-4; J gene: TRBJ2-6; CDR3 protein: ASKGANVLT
V gene: TRBV14; J gene: TRBJ1-6; CDR3 protein: ASSQTEGPYSPLH
V gene: TRBV5-1; J gene: TRBJ2-5; CDR3 protein: ASSLEGTTQETQY
V gene: TRBV15; J gene: TRBJ1-4; CDR3 protein: ATSTGITNEKLF
V gene: TRBV25-1; J gene: TRBJ2-2; CDR3 protein: ASSEYGTRSANTGELF
V gene: TRBV5-1; J gene: TRBJ2-1; CDR3 protein: ASSLELVSYNEQF
V gene: TRBV7-9; J gene: TRBJ1-2; CDR3 protein: ASSPEYAGYT
V gene: TRBV18; J gene: TRBJ2-1; CDR3 protein: ASSPAPEQF
V gene: TRBV7-2; J gene: TRBJ2-2; CDR3 protein: ASSWGLADNTGELF
V gene: TRBV27; J gene: TRBJ2-2; CDR3 protein: ASTDSNTGELF
V gene: TRBV29-1; J gene: TRBJ1-1; CDR3 protein: SVATDRYRGNTEAF
V gene: TRBV30; J gene: TRBJ1-3; CDR3 protein: AWSTQPTTGNTIY
V gene: TRBV12-5; J gene: TRBJ1-6; CDR3 protein: ASGPEYNSPLH
V gene: TRBV18; J gene: TRBJ2-2; CDR3 protein: ASSQTENTGELF
V gene: TRBV4-2; J gene: TRBJ2-3; CDR3 protein: ASSHDRGRGDTQY
V gene: TRBV7-2; J gene: TRBJ2-3; CDR3 protein: ASKWTGPTVTDTQY
V gene: TRBV2; J gene: TRBJ2-5; CDR3 protein: ASRTGTVVETQY
V gene: TRBV6-5; J gene: TRBJ2-5; CDR3 protein: ASSYSIVETQY
V gene: TRBV7-2; J gene: TRBJ2-5; CDR3 protein: ASSSGQVQETQY
V gene: TRBV5-6; J gene: TRBJ2-5; CDR3 protein: ASSWRGLREETQY
V gene: TRBV7-2; J gene: TRBJ1-2; CDR3 protein: ASSLWNYGYT
V gene: TRBV18; J gene: TRBJ1-5; CDR3 protein: ASSARRPAQPQH
V gene: TRBV7-2; J gene: TRBJ2-7; CDR3 protein: ASSLGAYSSYEQY
V gene: TRBV29-1; J gene: TRBJ2-7; CDR3 protein: SAQDYEQY
V gene: TRBV5-1; J gene: TRBJ2-5; CDR3 protein: ASSSTETQY
V gene: TRBV15; J gene: TRBJ2-6; CDR3 protein: ATSRTGGSAGANVLT